What follows are 3 T cell receptor beta chains derived from one specimen sequenced in a study of OX40 agonist ivuxolimab in advanced cancers. The repertoire was sequenced with immunoSEQ multiplex PCR; TCRdb's copy has only in-frame clones and lacks some. Of under 75,000 clones listed, roughly nine tenths were seen once; the top ten hold roughly 14%. Sample: CD4+ or CD8+ T cells sorted from blood, taken in a trial of the OX40 agonist ivuxolimab. These TCRs come from an adult with an advanced solid tumor such as melanoma, head and neck, liver or kidney cancer.

The chain employs TRBV4-3 and TRBJ2-3; 8 positions agree with TRBD1. With V trimmed by 0 bases and J by 6 bases, 5 bases remained unmatched. CDR3 length: 15 amino acids. The germline CDR1 and CDR2 sequences are LGHNA and YSLEER. The CDR3 DNA is TGCGCCAGCAGCCAAGACTCGGACAGGGACGATACGCAGTATTTT. This codes for CASSQDSDRDDTQYF.

V is TRBV6-6 and J is TRBJ1-3; D is undetermined. CDR3 length: 16 residues. Germline V lookup: CDR1 MNHNY, CDR2 SVGAGI (reference sequence). Trimming took off 5 bases at V and 0 bases at J, with 14 bases between the two ends. The CDR3 DNA is TGTGCCAGCAGTCTACTGGACGGCAGCTCTGGAAACACCATATATTTT. Amino acid sequence: CASSLLDGSSGNTIYF.

The chain employs TRBV28 and TRBJ1-2, with 8 bases that match TRBD1. Per germline, CDR1 MDHEN and CDR2 SYDVKM. The CDR3 is 18 residues long. V dropped 4 bases and J dropped 6; count of bases not matched to a gene: 19. Here the CDR3 DNA reads TGTGCCAGCAGTTCTAGTCCATCTCCGGGACAGGACTTAAATGGCTACACCTTC. Protein sequence: CASSSSPSPGQDLNGYTF.